This T cell receptor (beta chain) was sequenced in a study of Ad26.COV2.S vaccination and SARS-CoV-2 variants. Described treatment: 15 to 20 received Ad26.COV2.S at low or high dose, single or two shots; about 5 received placebo; per-sample allocation not given. Each sample was drawn 63 days after the first injection (of vaccine or placebo). Study-level findings and limits: Vaccinated and placebo-treated recipients had similar non-spike TCR breadth.

About this clone: Its target is not known.

V lost 7 bases to trimming and J lost 10 bases; unmatched junction nucleotides: 8. This CDR3 is built from 14 residues. CDR1 MDHEN and CDR2 SYDVKM come from the germline V gene. Assay used: immunoSEQ multiplex PCR; TCRdb lists only in-frame clones, some missing. The table has a few hundred thousand clones, approximately 87% seen once. This TCR came from a person between 18 and 65 years old who received the Ad26.COV2.S COVID-19 vaccine or a placebo. The specimen was peripheral blood, collected in a trial of Ad26.COV2.S vaccine versus placebo. The rearrangement joins TRBV28 to TRBJ1-6; TRBD1 matches at 9 bases. CDR3 sequence: CASKTGQGISPLHF. The CDR3 DNA sequence: TGTGCCAGCAAAACGGGACAGGGCATATCACCCCTCCACTTT. The whole variable domain, filled in from reference TRBV28 and TRBJ1-6, reads DVKVTQSSRYLVKRTGEKVFLECVQDMDHENMFWYRQDPGLGLRLIYFSYDVKMKEKGDIPEGYSVSREKKERFSLILESASTNQTSMYLCASKTGQGISPLHFGNGTRLTVT.